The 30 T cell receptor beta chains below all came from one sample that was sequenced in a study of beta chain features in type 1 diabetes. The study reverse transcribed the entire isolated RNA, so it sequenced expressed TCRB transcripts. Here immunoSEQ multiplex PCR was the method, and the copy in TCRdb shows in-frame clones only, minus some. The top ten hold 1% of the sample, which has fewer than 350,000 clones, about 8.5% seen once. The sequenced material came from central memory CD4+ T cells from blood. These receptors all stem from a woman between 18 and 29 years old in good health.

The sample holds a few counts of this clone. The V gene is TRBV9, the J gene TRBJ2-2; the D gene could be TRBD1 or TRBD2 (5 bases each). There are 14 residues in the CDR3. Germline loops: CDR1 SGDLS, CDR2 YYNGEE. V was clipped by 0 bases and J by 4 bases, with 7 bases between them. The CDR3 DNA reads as TGTGCCAGCAGCGTAGCAGGGACCACCGGGGAGCTGTTTTTT. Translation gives CASSVAGTTGELFF.

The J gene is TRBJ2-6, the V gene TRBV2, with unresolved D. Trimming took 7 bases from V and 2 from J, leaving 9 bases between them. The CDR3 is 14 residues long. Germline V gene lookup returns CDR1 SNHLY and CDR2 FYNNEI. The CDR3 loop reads CASNQVAGANVLTF. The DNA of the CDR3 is TGTGCCAGCAATCAGGTAGCTGGGGCCAACGTCCTGACTTTC.

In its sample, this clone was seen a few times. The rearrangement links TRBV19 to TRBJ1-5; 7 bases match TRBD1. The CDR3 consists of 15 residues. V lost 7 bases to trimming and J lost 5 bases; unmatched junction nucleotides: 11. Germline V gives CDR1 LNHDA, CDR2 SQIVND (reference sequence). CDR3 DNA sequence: TGTGCCAGTAACCCGACAGGGTTCGGTTATCAGCCCCAGCATTTT. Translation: CASNPTGFGYQPQHF.

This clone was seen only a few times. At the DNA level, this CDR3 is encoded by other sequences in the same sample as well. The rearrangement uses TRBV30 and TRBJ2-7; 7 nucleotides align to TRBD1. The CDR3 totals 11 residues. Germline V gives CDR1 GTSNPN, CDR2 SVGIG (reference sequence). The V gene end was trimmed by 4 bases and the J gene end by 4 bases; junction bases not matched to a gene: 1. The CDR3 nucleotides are TGTGCCTGGACAGGGGGATACGAGCAGTACTTC. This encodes CAWTGGYEQYF.

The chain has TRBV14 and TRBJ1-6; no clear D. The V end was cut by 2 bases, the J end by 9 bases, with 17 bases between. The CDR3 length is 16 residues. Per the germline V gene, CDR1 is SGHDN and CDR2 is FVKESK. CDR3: CASSQNNFMAGSPLHF. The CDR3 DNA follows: TGTGCCAGCAGCCAAAACAATTTTATGGCAGGTTCACCCCTCCACTTT.

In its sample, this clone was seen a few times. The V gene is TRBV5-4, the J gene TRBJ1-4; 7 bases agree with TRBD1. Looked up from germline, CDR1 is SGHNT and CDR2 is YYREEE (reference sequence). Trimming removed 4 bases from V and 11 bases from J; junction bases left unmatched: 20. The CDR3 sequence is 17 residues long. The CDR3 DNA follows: TGTGCCAGCAGCCTCGCCCAGTCCGGGACAGCGGCTTGGAAACTGTTTTTT. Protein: CASSLAQSGTAAWKLFF.

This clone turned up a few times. CDR3 nucleotide sequence: TGTGCCAGCAGCCTCGGAAGCGGCTCTGGCACAGATACGCAGTATTTT. As protein: CASSLGSGSGTDTQYF. The genes are TRBV7-7 and TRBJ2-3; tentatively, D is TRBD2 (5 bases). Trimming took off 5 bases at V and 1 base at J, with 16 bases between the two ends. The germline CDR1 and CDR2 sequences are SSHAT and FNYEAQ (reference sequence). This CDR3 is built from 16 residues.

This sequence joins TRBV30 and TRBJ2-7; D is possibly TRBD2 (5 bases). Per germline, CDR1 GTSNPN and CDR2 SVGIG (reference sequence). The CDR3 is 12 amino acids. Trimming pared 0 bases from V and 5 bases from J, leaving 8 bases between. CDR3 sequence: CAWSVRGNEQYF. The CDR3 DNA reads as TGTGCCTGGAGTGTCCGGGGAAACGAGCAGTACTTC.

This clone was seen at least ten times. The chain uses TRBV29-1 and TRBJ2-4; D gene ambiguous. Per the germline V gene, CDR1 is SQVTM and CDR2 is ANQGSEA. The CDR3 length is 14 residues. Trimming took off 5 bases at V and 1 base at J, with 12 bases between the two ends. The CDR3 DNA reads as TGCAGCGTTTTTGAACCGGCGGCCAAAAACATTCAGTACTTC. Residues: CSVFEPAAKNIQYF.

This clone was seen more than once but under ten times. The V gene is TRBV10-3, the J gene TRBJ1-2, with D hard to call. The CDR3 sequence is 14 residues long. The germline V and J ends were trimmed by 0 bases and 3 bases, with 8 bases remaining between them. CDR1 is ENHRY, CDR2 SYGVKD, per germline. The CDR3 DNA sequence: TGTGCCATCAGTGAGTCGGTGGGCTACTATGGCTACACCTTC. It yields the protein CAISESVGYYGYTF.

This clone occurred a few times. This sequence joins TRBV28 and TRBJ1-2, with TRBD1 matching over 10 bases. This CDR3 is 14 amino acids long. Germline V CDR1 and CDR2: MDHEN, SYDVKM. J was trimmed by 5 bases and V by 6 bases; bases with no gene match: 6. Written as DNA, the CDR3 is TGTGCCAGCAGAGATGACAGGGGGCGTTATGGCTACACCTTC. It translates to CASRDDRGRYGYTF.

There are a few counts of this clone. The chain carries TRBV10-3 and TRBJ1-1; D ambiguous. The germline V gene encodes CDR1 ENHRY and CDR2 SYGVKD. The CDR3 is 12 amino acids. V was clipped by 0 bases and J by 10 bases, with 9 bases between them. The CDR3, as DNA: TGTGCCATCAGTGAGTCCATAGGTGCAGCTTTCTTT. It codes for CAISESIGAAFF.

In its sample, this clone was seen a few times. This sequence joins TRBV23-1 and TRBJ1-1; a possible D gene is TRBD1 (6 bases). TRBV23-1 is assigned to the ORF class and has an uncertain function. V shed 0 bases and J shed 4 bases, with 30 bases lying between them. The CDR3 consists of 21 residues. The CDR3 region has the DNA TGCGCCAGCAGTCAATCAGCGGAGCCAAAAATTAACAGGGAAAAAACCACTGAAGCTTTCTTT. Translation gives CASSQSAEPKINREKTTEAFF.

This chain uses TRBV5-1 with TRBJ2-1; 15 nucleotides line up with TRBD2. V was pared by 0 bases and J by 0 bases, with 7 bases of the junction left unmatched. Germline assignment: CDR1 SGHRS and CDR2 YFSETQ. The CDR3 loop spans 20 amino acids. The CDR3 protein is CASSLAGLAGGSRSYNEQFF. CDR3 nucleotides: TGCGCCAGCAGCTTGGCGGGACTAGCGGGGGGTTCCCGCTCCTACAATGAGCAGTTCTTC.

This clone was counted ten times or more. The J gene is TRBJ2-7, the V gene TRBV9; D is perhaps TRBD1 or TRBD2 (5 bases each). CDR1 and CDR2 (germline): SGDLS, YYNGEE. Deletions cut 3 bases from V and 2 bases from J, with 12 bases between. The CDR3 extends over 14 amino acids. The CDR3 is CASSGGDLTYEQYF. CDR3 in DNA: TGTGCCAGCAGCGGTGGGGACCTAACCTACGAGCAGTACTTC.

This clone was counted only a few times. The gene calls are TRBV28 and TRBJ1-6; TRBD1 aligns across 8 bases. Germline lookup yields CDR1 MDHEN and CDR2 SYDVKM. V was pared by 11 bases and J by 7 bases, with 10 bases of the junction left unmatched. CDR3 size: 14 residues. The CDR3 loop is CAGGTGRRNSPLHF. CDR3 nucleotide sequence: TGTGCCGGAGGGACAGGTCGGAGGAATTCACCCCTCCACTTT.

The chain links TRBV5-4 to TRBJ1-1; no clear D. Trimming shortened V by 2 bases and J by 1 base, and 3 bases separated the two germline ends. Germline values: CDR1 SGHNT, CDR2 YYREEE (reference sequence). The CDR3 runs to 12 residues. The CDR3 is CASSFANTEAFF. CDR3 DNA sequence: TGTGCCAGCAGCTTTGCGAACACTGAAGCTTTCTTT.

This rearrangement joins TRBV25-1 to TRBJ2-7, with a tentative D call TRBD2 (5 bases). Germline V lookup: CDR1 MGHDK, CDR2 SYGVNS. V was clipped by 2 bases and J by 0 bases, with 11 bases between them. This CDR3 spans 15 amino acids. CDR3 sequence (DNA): TGTGCCAGCAGTGAACTGGAGGAGAGCTCCTACGAGCAGTACGTC. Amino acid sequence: CASSELEESSYEQYV.

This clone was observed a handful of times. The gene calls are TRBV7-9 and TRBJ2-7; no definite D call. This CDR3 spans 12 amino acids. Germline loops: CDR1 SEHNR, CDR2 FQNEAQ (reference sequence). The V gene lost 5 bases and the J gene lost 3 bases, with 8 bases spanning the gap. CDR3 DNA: TGTGCCAGCAGCGGGTCCTACTACGAGCAGTACTTC. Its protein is CASSGSYYEQYF.

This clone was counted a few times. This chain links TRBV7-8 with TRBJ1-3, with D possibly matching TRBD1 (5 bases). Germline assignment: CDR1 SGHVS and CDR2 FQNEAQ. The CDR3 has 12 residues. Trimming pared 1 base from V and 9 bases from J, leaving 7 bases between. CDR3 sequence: CASSLDGGTIYF. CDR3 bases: TGTGCCAGCAGCTTAGATGGGGGCACCATATATTTT.

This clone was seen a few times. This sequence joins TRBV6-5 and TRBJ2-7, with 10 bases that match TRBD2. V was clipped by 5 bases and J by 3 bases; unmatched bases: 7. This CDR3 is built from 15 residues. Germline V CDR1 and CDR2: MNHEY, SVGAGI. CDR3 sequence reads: CASSTHTSGDYEQYF. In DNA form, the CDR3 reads TGTGCCAGCAGTACACATACTAGCGGGGACTACGAGCAGTACTTC.

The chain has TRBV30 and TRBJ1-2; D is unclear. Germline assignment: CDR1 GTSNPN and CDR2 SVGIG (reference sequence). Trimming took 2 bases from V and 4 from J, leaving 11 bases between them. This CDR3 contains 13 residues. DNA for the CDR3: TGTGCCTGGAGTTCTGGGAGGACCTATGGCTACACCTTC. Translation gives CAWSSGRTYGYTF.

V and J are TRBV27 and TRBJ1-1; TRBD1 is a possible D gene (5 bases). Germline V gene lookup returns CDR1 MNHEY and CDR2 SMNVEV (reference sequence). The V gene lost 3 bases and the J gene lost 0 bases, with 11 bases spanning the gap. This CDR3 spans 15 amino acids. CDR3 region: CASSFDRSLNTEAFF. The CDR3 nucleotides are TGTGCCAGCAGTTTTGACAGAAGTCTGAACACTGAAGCTTTCTTT.

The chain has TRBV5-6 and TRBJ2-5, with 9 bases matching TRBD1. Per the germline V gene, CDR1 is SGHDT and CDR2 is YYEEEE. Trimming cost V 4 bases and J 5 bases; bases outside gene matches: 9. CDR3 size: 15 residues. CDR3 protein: CASSVGQGRMETQYF. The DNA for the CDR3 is TGTGCCAGCAGCGTTGGACAGGGGAGGATGGAGACCCAGTACTTC.

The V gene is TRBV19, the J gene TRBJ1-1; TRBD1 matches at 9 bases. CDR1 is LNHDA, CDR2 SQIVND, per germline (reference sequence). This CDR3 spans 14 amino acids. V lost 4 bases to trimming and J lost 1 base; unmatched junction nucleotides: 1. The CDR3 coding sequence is TGTGCCAGTAGTACGGGACAGGGGAACACTGAAGCTTTCTTT. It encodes CASSTGQGNTEAFF.

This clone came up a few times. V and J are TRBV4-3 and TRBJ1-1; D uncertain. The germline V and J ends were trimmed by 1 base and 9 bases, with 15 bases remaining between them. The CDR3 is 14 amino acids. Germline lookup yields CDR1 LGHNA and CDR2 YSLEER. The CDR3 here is CASSQATQENKAFF. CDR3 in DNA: TGCGCCAGCAGCCAAGCGACGCAGGAGAATAAAGCTTTCTTT.

In DNA form, the CDR3 reads TGTGCCAGCTCACCCGCCCTAGCGGGGGGGCGGACAGATACGCAGTATTTT. The encoded protein is CASSPALAGGRTDTQYF. The V gene is TRBV18, the J gene TRBJ2-3; 12 bases map to TRBD2. J gave up 3 bases and V 3 bases, and 7 bases lay outside the gene matches. Germline V gives CDR1 KGHSH, CDR2 LQKENI. The CDR3 spans 17 residues.

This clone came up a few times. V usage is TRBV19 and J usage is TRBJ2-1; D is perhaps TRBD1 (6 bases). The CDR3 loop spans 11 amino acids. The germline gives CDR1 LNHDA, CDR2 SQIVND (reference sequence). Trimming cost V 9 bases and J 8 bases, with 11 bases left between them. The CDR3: CASHRVDEQFF. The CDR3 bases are TGTGCCAGCCACAGGGTGGATGAGCAGTTCTTC.

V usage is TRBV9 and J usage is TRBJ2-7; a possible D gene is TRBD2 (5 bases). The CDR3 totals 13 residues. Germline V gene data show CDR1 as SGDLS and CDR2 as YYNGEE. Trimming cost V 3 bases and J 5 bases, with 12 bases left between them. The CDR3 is CASSDEGTDEQYF. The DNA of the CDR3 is TGTGCCAGCAGCGATGAGGGTACGGACGAGCAGTACTTC. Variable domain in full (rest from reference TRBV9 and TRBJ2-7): DSGVTQTPKHLITATGQRVTLRCSPRSGDLSVYWYQQSLDQGLQFLIQYYNGEERAKGNILERFSAQQFPDLHSELNLSSLELGDSALYFCASSDEGTDEQYFGPGTRLTVT.

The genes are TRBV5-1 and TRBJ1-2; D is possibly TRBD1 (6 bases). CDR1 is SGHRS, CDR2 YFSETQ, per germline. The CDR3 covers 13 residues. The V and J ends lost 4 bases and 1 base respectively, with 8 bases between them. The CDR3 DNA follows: TGCGCCAGCAGCCCAGGGGTTAACTATGGCTACACCTTC. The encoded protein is CASSPGVNYGYTF. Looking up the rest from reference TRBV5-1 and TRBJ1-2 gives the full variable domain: KAGVTQTPRYLIKTRGQQVTLSCSPISGHRSVSWYQQTPGQGLQFLFEYFSETQRNKGNFPGRFSGRQFSNSRSEMNVSTLELGDSALYLCASSPGVNYGYTFGSGTRLTVV.